The 29 T cell receptor beta chains in this list originate from one sample, sequenced in a study of shared clonotypes between healthy human individuals. Using immunoSEQ multiplex PCR, the repertoire was profiled, and TCRdb retains in-frame clones only, with some absent. The sample has 2 million to 3 million clones; roughly 93% are singletons. The sequenced sample was naive CD4+ T cells from PBMCs. The sample's subset: CD45RA+ positively selected. Receptor source: a young man in good health. Some clones in this sample may be carry-over from other donors' samples.

The chain is built from TRBV27 and TRBJ2-1, with 13 nucleotides matching TRBD2. Germline V lookup: CDR1 MNHEY, CDR2 SMNVEV (reference sequence). This CDR3 has 15 amino acids. V lost 5 bases and J lost 9; bases outside the gene matches: 7. CDR3 bases: TGTGCCAGCAGTCGGACTAGCGGGAGCCGAGTTGAGCAGTTCTTC. Translation gives CASSRTSGSRVEQFF.

The rearrangement links TRBV28 to TRBJ1-1; 7 bases are a match to TRBD1. The CDR3 totals 17 residues. Germline CDR1 MDHEN, CDR2 SYDVKM. J gave up 13 bases and V 6 bases, and 26 bases lay outside the gene matches. DNA for the CDR3: TGTGCCAGCAGCCAAACTTCATGGGACAGCTGGCGAAACTTTGGTTTCTTT. This codes for CASSQTSWDSWRNFGFF. The variable domain in full, with the rest retrieved from reference TRBV28 and TRBJ1-1, is DVKVTQSSRYLVKRTGEKVFLECVQDMDHENMFWYRQDPGLGLRLIYFSYDVKMKEKGDIPEGYSVSREKKERFSLILESASTNQTSMYLCASSQTSWDSWRNFGFFGQGTRLTVV.

The rearrangement links TRBV5-1 to TRBJ2-5, with D unclear. TRBJ2-7 explains the end of the DNA better; the J call may be wrong. Germline CDR1 is SGHRS and CDR2 is YFSETQ. The length of the CDR3 is 15 residues. CDR3 nucleotide sequence: TGCGCCAGCAGCATAACTCCAGGACCCACCTACGAGCAGTACTTC. It specifies CASSITPGPTYEQYF.

Turning to this clone: The sample contains more than one DNA sequence encoding this CDR3. V gene TRBV7-8 combines with J gene TRBJ2-7; no clear D. V dropped 2 bases and J dropped 2 bases, with 7 bases sitting between them. Per germline, CDR1 SGHVS and CDR2 FQNEAQ. This CDR3 comprises 13 residues. As DNA, the CDR3 is TGTGCCAGCAGCTTAAGGAGACCCTACGAGCAGTACTTC. It specifies CASSLRRPYEQYF. The full variable domain, in which reference TRBV7-8 and TRBJ2-7 provide the parts outside the CDR3, is GAGVSQSPRYKVAKRGQDVALRCDPISGHVSLFWYQQALGQGPEFLTYFQNEAQLDKSGLPSDRFFAERPEGSVSTLKIQRTQQEDSAVYLCASSLRRPYEQYFGPGTRLTVT.

The chain has TRBV11-2 and TRBJ2-7; D unresolved. This CDR3 spans 13 amino acids. The ends were cut back, 4 bases at V and 2 bases at J, with 9 bases in the middle. In germline, CDR1 is SGHAT, CDR2 FQNNGV. CDR3 DNA: TGTGCCAGCAGCTCTCTAGGTACCTACGAGCAGTACTTC. Translated: CASSSLGTYEQYF.

The chain joins TRBV19 to TRBJ1-1; TRBD1 might be the D (5 bases). Germline assignment: CDR1 LNHDA and CDR2 SQIVND (reference sequence). The V and J ends lost 3 bases and 1 base respectively, with 9 bases between them. The CDR3 has 14 amino acids. The CDR3 DNA follows: TGTGCCAGTAGTATCAGGGATGGGAACACTGAAGCTTTCTTT. This encodes CASSIRDGNTEAFF.

About this clone itself: Other DNA sequences from this sample encode an identical CDR3 as well. The rearrangement uses TRBV2 and TRBJ1-1, with 7 bases that match TRBD1. Germline V gives CDR1 SNHLY, CDR2 FYNNEI. The CDR3 is made up of 13 amino acids. V was pared by 5 bases and J by 5 bases, with 5 bases of the junction left unmatched. In nucleotides, the CDR3 is TGTGCCAGCAGTTTCCAGACAGGGACTGAAGCTTTCTTT. Amino acid sequence: CASSFQTGTEAFF. The variable domain in full, completed from reference TRBV2 and TRBJ1-1, reads EPEVTQTPSHQVTQMGQEVILRCVPISNHLYFYWYRQILGQKVEFLVSFYNNEISEKSEIFDDQFSVERPDGSNFTLKIRSTKLEDSAMYFCASSFQTGTEAFFGQGTRLTVV.

This clone was found once. V gene TRBV11-2 combines with J gene TRBJ2-7, with D perhaps being TRBD1 or TRBD2 (5 bases each). V was trimmed by 5 bases and J by 6 bases, leaving 11 bases between them. This CDR3 contains 12 residues. CDR1 is SGHAT, CDR2 FQNNGV, per germline. The CDR3 DNA reads TGTGCCAGCAGCCTATCGGGGCGCGAGCAGTACTTC. It translates to CASSLSGREQYF.

The CDR3 DNA is TGTGCCAGCAGTGGGACAGGGGTTGGTTATGGCTACACCTTC. This sequence encodes CASSGTGVGYGYTF. This chain links TRBV2 with TRBJ1-2; TRBD1 aligns across 9 bases. This CDR3 has 14 amino acids. The V and J ends lost 4 bases and 5 bases, in that order; junction bases with no gene match: 5. From germline, CDR1 is SNHLY and CDR2 FYNNEI.

The table lists this clone with a count of one. The chain links TRBV5-5 to TRBJ2-6; 9 bases are shared with TRBD1. CDR3 length: 14 amino acids. Germline V lookup: CDR1 SGHKS, CDR2 YYEKEE (reference sequence). The trim removed 4 bases at V and 10 bases at J, leaving 6 bases unmatched. CDR3 bases: TGTGCCAGCAGCGTCTGGGACAGGGTGAACGTCCTGACTTTC. It specifies CASSVWDRVNVLTF.

The chain employs TRBV14 and TRBJ1-2; 8 bases fit TRBD1. Trimming at V came to 1 base and at J to 8 bases, leaving 9 bases not matched to a gene. The CDR3 runs to 15 residues. Per the germline V gene, CDR1 is SGHDN and CDR2 is FVKESK. In nucleotides, the CDR3 is TGTGCCAGCAGCCAAGCCGGGACAGGAGTGTCAGGCTACACCTTC. This gives the protein CASSQAGTGVSGYTF.

The chain combines TRBV6-1 with TRBJ2-2; D remains unclear. Germline lookup yields CDR1 MNHNS and CDR2 SASEGT. The CDR3 consists of 14 residues. Between the trimmed V and J ends, which lost 2 bases and 4 bases, there was a span of 8 bases. The CDR3 sequence is CASSERKGTGELFF. In DNA form, the CDR3 reads TGTGCCAGCAGTGAAAGAAAGGGCACCGGGGAGCTGTTTTTT.

The chain has TRBV6-1 and TRBJ2-5; D remains ambiguous. Trimming took 2 bases from V and 2 from J, leaving 9 bases between them. The germline V gene has CDR1 MNHNS and CDR2 SASEGT. The CDR3 length is 14 residues. Written as DNA, the CDR3 is TGTGCCAGCAGTGAATATCACGGACAAGAGACCCAGTACTTC. Protein sequence: CASSEYHGQETQYF.

The genes are TRBV27 and TRBJ1-5; D is undetermined. This CDR3 contains 12 residues. V lost 7 bases to trimming and J lost 4 bases, with 8 bases between them. Germline CDR1 reads MNHEY; CDR2 reads SMNVEV (reference sequence). The CDR3 nucleotides read TGTGCCAGCACAGAACCTAATCAGCCCCAGCATTTT. This codes for CASTEPNQPQHF.

The chain joins TRBV30 to TRBJ2-1; TRBD2 might be the D (6 bases). This CDR3 spans 13 amino acids. Germline lookup yields CDR1 GTSNPN and CDR2 SVGIG (reference sequence). Trimming took off 0 bases at V and 7 bases at J, with 10 bases between the two ends. This CDR3 is CAWSVGTPNEQFF. In nucleotides, the CDR3 is TGTGCCTGGAGTGTAGGGACTCCGAATGAGCAGTTCTTC.

The chain links TRBV5-1 to TRBJ2-1; 8 bases agree with TRBD2. V trimming: 2 bases; J trimming: 9 bases; junction bases outside the gene matches: 10. This CDR3 comprises 15 residues. Per the germline V gene, CDR1 is SGHRS and CDR2 is YFSETQ. The CDR3 bases are TGCGCCAGCAGCTTTCCGGCTAGCGGGCGTGGTGAGCAGTTCTTC. It encodes CASSFPASGRGEQFF.

The gene calls are TRBV12-5 and TRBJ2-1; perhaps TRBD2 as D (5 bases). The V gene lost 1 base and the J gene lost 9 bases, with 7 bases spanning the gap. Germline V gene sequence: CDR1 LGHNT, CDR2 FRNRAP. This CDR3 is built from 12 residues. The CDR3 reads CASGLGSGEQFF. The CDR3 DNA reads TGTGCTAGTGGTTTGGGGAGCGGTGAGCAGTTCTTC.

The chain has TRBV7-9 and TRBJ1-2; 9 nucleotides align to TRBD1. The CDR3 spans 16 residues. The germline V gene encodes CDR1 SEHNR and CDR2 FQNEAQ (reference sequence). Trimming took 5 bases from V and 1 from J; bases not matched to a gene: 8. The CDR3 spells CASSRDRVLGNYGYTF. CDR3 nucleotides: TGTGCCAGCAGCCGGGACAGGGTGTTGGGTAACTATGGCTACACCTTC.

The CDR3, as DNA: TGCGCCAGCAGCTTGATCGGGGACAGGGACACCGGGGAGCTGTTTTTT. Protein product: CASSLIGDRDTGELFF. The rearrangement links TRBV5-1 to TRBJ2-2; 9 bases match TRBD1. Per the germline V gene, CDR1 is SGHRS and CDR2 is YFSETQ. V shed 1 base, J shed 3 bases, and the junction held 4 bases outside the gene matches. This CDR3 region has 16 residues.

On this clone: The sample has other DNA sequences that encode this CDR3 too. The CDR3: CASSFHYEQYF. As DNA, the CDR3 is TGTGCCAGCAGCTTCCATTACGAGCAGTACTTC. J is TRBJ2-7 and V is TRBV7-2; D gene ambiguous. Germline CDR1 and CDR2: SGHTA and FQGNSA. This CDR3 region has 11 residues. V lost 3 bases to trimming and J lost 4 bases, with 4 bases between them. Full variable domain (remainder filled in from reference TRBV7-2 and TRBJ2-7): GAGVSQSPSNKVTEKGKDVELRCDPISGHTALYWYRQSLGQGLEFLIYFQGNSAPDKSGLPSDRFSAERTGGSVSTLTIQRTQQEDSAVYLCASSFHYEQYFGPGTRLTVT.

This chain connects TRBV15 to TRBJ2-5, with D perhaps matching TRBD1 (6 bases). Between the trimmed V and J ends, which lost 4 bases and 5 bases, there was a span of 17 bases. This CDR3 region has 15 residues. CDR1 is LNHNV and CDR2 is YYDKDF in the germline V gene (reference sequence). The CDR3 sequence: CATSTAYRVGETQYF. CDR3 coding DNA: TGTGCCACCAGCACCGCGTACAGGGTTGGGGAGACCCAGTACTTC. Full variable domain (outside the CDR3, taken from reference TRBV15 and TRBJ2-5): DAMVIQNPRYQVTQFGKPVTLSCSQTLNHNVMYWYQQKSSQAPKLLFHYYDKDFNNEADTPDNFQSRRPNTSFCFLDIRSPGLGDTAMYLCATSTAYRVGETQYFGPGTRLLVL.

The V gene is TRBV5-1, the J gene TRBJ1-2; D gene unclear. Trimming cost V 4 bases and J 6 bases, with 13 bases left between them. Germline CDR1 and CDR2: SGHRS and YFSETQ. The CDR3 extends over 13 amino acids. CDR3 sequence (DNA): TGCGCCAGCAGCAGAGCGGCCATGGATGGCTACACCTTC. Protein: CASSRAAMDGYTF.

As to this clone: Within the sample, other DNA sequences also encode this same CDR3. The chain employs TRBV5-1 and TRBJ2-3; TRBD2 aligns across 11 bases. Germline loops: CDR1 SGHRS, CDR2 YFSETQ. This CDR3 has 14 amino acids. V lost 2 bases and J lost 4; bases outside the gene matches: 0. The CDR3 loop is CASSFSGRADTQYF. The CDR3 DNA is TGCGCCAGCAGCTTTAGCGGGAGGGCAGATACGCAGTATTTT. Full variable domain (rest looked up from reference TRBV5-1 and TRBJ2-3): KAGVTQTPRYLIKTRGQQVTLSCSPISGHRSVSWYQQTPGQGLQFLFEYFSETQRNKGNFPGRFSGRQFSNSRSEMNVSTLELGDSALYLCASSFSGRADTQYFGPGTRLTVL.

CDR3 loop: CASSPPLGGNERRDTQYF. Written as DNA, the CDR3 is TGTGCCAGCAGCCCTCCGCTAGGGGGTAACGAGCGGAGAGATACGCAGTATTTT. The chain carries TRBV5-6 and TRBJ2-3; D is perhaps TRBD1 (6 bases). Trimming pared 4 bases from V and 5 bases from J, leaving 26 bases between. The CDR3 has 18 amino acids. Looked up from germline, CDR1 is SGHDT and CDR2 is YYEEEE.

This clone appeared once. The V and J genes are TRBV4-2 and TRBJ2-2; D could derive from TRBD1 or TRBD2 (6 bases each). The CDR3 covers 14 residues. The V gene lost 4 bases and the J gene lost 5 bases, with 11 bases spanning the gap. In germline, CDR1 is LGHNA, CDR2 YNFKEQ. The CDR3 here is CASSLKGGTGELFF. CDR3 coding DNA: TGTGCCAGCAGCCTAAAGGGGGGTACCGGGGAGCTGTTTTTT.

This chain connects TRBV5-1 to TRBJ2-2; 14 bases fit TRBD2. Germline CDR1 reads SGHRS; CDR2 reads YFSETQ. The CDR3 length is 17 residues. Unmatched junction bases numbered 4, after V lost 1 base and J lost 5 bases. The CDR3 protein is CASSLLGLAGETGELFF. DNA for the CDR3: TGCGCCAGCAGCTTGTTGGGACTAGCGGGAGAGACCGGGGAGCTGTTTTTT.

The rearrangement joins TRBV12-1 to TRBJ1-3. TRBV12-1 is a pseudogene segment. The CDR3 runs 16 residues. CDR3 protein: CASSRGKGLSGNTIYF. In DNA, the CDR3 is TGTGCCAGCAGCCGGGGTAAGGGGCTCTCTGGAAACACCATATATTTT.

The chain employs TRBV18 and TRBJ2-7; TRBD1 is a possible D gene (5 bases). The germline V gene encodes CDR1 KGHSH and CDR2 LQKENI. The CDR3 is 13 amino acids. V lost 6 bases and J 4 bases, leaving 13 bases between the germline ends. The CDR3: CASSGAGQYEQYF. The CDR3 coding sequence is TGTGCCAGCTCTGGGGCAGGGCAGTACGAGCAGTACTTC.

This chain connects TRBV28 to TRBJ1-2, with TRBD1 matching 8 bases. The junction had 7 bases not matched to a gene; V was cut back by 1 base and J by 6 bases. From germline, CDR1 is MDHEN and CDR2 SYDVKM. The length of the CDR3 is 15 residues. CDR3 in DNA: TGTGCCAGCAGTTTATTAGACGGACAGGGTAATGGCTACACCTTC. It is translated as CASSLLDGQGNGYTF.